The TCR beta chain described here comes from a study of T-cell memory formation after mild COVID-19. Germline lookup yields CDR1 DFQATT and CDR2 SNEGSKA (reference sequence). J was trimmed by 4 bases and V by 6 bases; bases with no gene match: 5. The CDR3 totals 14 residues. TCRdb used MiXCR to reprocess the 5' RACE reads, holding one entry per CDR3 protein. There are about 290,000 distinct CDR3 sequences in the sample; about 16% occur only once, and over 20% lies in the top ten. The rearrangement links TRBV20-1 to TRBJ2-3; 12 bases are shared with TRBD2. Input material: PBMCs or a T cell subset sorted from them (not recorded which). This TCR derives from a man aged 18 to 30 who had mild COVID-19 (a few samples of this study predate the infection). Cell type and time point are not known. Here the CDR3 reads CSAPASGGADTQYF. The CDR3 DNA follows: TGCAGTGCGCCCGCTAGCGGGGGGGCAGATACGCAGTATTTT.